The TCR beta chain under discussion was sequenced for a study of response to subunit inactivated influenza vaccine. TCRdb called the RT-PCR reads again in MiXCR, with one record for every CDR3 protein. The sample has 800,000 to 1,000,000 distinct CDR3 sequences; 21% are singletons. This CDR3 is built from 18 residues. Unmatched junction bases numbered 10, after V lost 5 bases and J lost 2 bases. The V gene's germline CDR1 is MDHEN and CDR2 SYDVKM. V and J are TRBV28 and TRBJ2-3; TRBD2 matches 13 bases. The source was PBMCs from blood, collected around 5 days after vaccination. This clonotype was obtained from a man aged 50 to 60 who received an inactivated influenza vaccine. For the CDR3, the DNA is TGTGCCAGCAGTCAAACTAGCGGGGGGGCCCTTTTCACAGATACGCAGTATTTT. This sequence encodes CASSQTSGGALFTDTQYF.